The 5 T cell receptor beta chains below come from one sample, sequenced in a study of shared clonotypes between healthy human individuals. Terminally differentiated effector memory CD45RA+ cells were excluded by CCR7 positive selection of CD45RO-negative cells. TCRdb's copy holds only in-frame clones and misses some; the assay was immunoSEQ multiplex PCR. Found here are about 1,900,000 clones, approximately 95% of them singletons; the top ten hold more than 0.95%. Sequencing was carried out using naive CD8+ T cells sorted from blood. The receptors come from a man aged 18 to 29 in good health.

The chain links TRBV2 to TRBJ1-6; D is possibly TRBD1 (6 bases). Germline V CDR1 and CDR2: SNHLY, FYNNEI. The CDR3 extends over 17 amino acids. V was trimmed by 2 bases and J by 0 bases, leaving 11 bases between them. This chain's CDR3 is CASSETGSYSYNSPLHF. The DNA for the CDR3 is TGTGCCAGCAGTGAAACAGGGAGCTACTCCTATAATTCACCCCTCCACTTT.

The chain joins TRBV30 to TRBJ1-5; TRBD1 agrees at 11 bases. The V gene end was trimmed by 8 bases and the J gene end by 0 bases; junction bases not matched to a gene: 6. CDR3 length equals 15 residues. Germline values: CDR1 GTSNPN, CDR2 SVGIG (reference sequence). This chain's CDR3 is CARDRGSYSNQPQHF. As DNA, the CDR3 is TGTGCCCGGGACAGGGGGTCCTATAGCAATCAGCCCCAGCATTTT.

The CDR3 loop is CASTAGYEQYF. The CDR3 bases are TGTGCCAGCACGGCCGGCTACGAGCAGTACTTC. V usage is TRBV6-6 and J usage is TRBJ2-7; D is undetermined. CDR1 MNHNY and CDR2 SVGAGI come from the germline V gene (reference sequence). V lost 7 bases, J lost 3 bases, and 7 bases lay in between. The CDR3 runs 11 residues.

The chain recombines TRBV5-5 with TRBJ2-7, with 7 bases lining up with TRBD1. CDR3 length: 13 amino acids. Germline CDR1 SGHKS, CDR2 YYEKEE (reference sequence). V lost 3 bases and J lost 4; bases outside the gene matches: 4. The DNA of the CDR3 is TGTGCCAGCAGCTGGATGGGACAGTACGAGCAGTACTTC. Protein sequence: CASSWMGQYEQYF.

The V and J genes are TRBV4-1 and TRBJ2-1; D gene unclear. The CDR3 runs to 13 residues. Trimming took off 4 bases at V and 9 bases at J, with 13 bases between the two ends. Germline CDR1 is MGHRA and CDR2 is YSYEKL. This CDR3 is CASSPALWSEQFF. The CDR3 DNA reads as TGCGCCAGCAGCCCAGCCCTCTGGAGTGAGCAGTTCTTC.